These 31 T cell receptor beta chains were sequenced from one sample in a study of glioma-infiltrating T cells after dendritic cell vaccination. Assay used: immunoSEQ multiplex PCR; TCRdb lists only in-frame clones, some missing. Of 93,000 or so clones in the sample, more than 80% were seen once. The sequenced sample was blood, obtained before dendritic cell vaccination. The receptors here all came from a human donor with glioblastoma.

J is TRBJ2-7 and V is TRBV10-3, with 7 bases matching TRBD1. V was clipped by 11 bases and J by 6 bases; unmatched bases: 10. This CDR3 is built from 12 residues. Germline V gives CDR1 ENHRY, CDR2 SYGVKD. The CDR3 reads CASRTGGSEQYF. The CDR3 region has the DNA TGTGCCTCCAGGACAGGTGGTAGCGAGCAGTACTTC.

The J gene is TRBJ1-1, the V gene TRBV18, with a possible D match to TRBD1 (6 bases). Trimming shortened V by 8 bases and J by 5 bases, and 15 bases separated the two germline ends. The germline V gene encodes CDR1 KGHSH and CDR2 LQKENI. The CDR3 consists of 13 residues. The CDR3 nucleotides are TGTGCCAGCACAGCACAGGGAGGAACTGAAGCTTTCTTT. Amino acid sequence: CASTAQGGTEAFF.

Turning to this clone: Distinct nucleotide sequences in the sample also encode this CDR3. The gene calls are TRBV4-3 and TRBJ2-2; TRBD2 matches 12 bases. There are 17 residues in the CDR3. Trimming at V came to 2 bases and at J to 5 bases, leaving 6 bases not matched to a gene. Germline V CDR1 and CDR2: LGHNA, YSLEER. CDR3 DNA: TGCGCCAGCAGCCAACTAGCGGGGGGGCGGAGGACCGGGGAGCTGTTTTTT. Translating gives CASSQLAGGRRTGELFF.

V gene TRBV5-4 combines with J gene TRBJ2-5; 7 bases match TRBD1. This CDR3 has 14 residues. Germline V gene lookup returns CDR1 SGHNT and CDR2 YYREEE (reference sequence). V dropped 6 bases and J dropped 2; count of bases not matched to a gene: 7. The CDR3 DNA sequence: TGTGCCAGCACCCGCGGACAGGTTCAAGAGACCCAGTACTTC. Translation: CASTRGQVQETQYF.

This clone was seen once. This sequence joins TRBV7-7 and TRBJ2-1; D may be TRBD1 (5 bases). V was clipped by 5 bases and J by 2 bases, with 16 bases between them. The CDR3 is 16 residues long. Germline V gives CDR1 SSHAT, CDR2 FNYEAQ (reference sequence). CDR3 sequence reads: CASSGPTETPYNEQFF. In DNA form, the CDR3 reads TGTGCCAGCAGCGGACCGACAGAAACGCCCTACAATGAGCAGTTCTTC.

The chain combines TRBV30 with TRBJ2-2; 7 bases match TRBD1. The germline gives CDR1 GTSNPN, CDR2 SVGIG (reference sequence). The trim removed 1 base at V and 4 bases at J, leaving 6 bases unmatched. CDR3 length: 15 amino acids. CDR3: CAWSEGGPATGELFF. CDR3 nucleotides: TGTGCCTGGAGTGAAGGGGGCCCCGCCACCGGGGAGCTGTTTTTT. The variable domain in full, completed from reference TRBV30 and TRBJ2-2, reads SQTIHQWPATLVQPVGSPLSLECTVEGTSNPNLYWYRQAAGRGLQLLFYSVGIGQISSEVPQNLSASRPQDRQFILSSKKLLLSDSGFYLCAWSEGGPATGELFFGEGSRLTVL.

The chain couples TRBV7-7 to TRBJ2-1; TRBD1 agrees at 7 bases. CDR1 and CDR2 from the germline V gene are SSHAT and FNYEAQ (reference sequence). The CDR3 spans 12 residues. CDR3 in amino acids: CAIGTARYEQFF. The CDR3 nucleotides are TGTGCTATTGGGACAGCCCGGTATGAGCAGTTCTTC.

The V call is TRBV6-5, the J call TRBJ1-1; D unclear. Germline V gene lookup returns CDR1 MNHEY and CDR2 SVGAGI. The CDR3 extends over 13 amino acids. V lost 5 bases to trimming and J lost 4 bases, with 11 bases between them. CDR3 sequence (DNA): TGTGCCAGCAGTAGTGAGGGTCCCACTGAAGCTTTCTTT. Translating it yields CASSSEGPTEAFF.

This chain uses TRBV10-1 with TRBJ2-5, with 7 bases aligning to TRBD2. Trimming at V came to 4 bases and at J to 5 bases, leaving 4 bases not matched to a gene. The germline V gene encodes CDR1 WNHNN and CDR2 SYGVQD (reference sequence). The CDR3 runs 13 residues. CDR3 coding DNA: TGCGCCAGCAGTGGCCAGGGAGGGGAGACCCAGTACTTC. Protein product: CASSGQGGETQYF.

The genes are TRBV15 and TRBJ2-2; TRBD1 matches at 10 bases. J lost 7 bases, V lost 4 bases, and 12 bases had no gene match. There are 17 residues in the CDR3. CDR1 and CDR2 from the germline V gene are LNHNV and YYDKDF (reference sequence). CDR3 protein: CATSTSVDRGQVGELFF. Written as DNA, the CDR3 is TGTGCCACCAGCACATCCGTAGACAGGGGGCAGGTCGGGGAGCTGTTTTTT.

V and J are TRBV5-1 and TRBJ1-1; D unresolved. Trimming removed 4 bases at V and 0 bases at J, with 19 bases between. The length of the CDR3 is 17 residues. Germline V CDR1 and CDR2: SGHRS, YFSETQ. This chain's CDR3 is CASSPRGRGSVNTEAFF. CDR3 nucleotides: TGCGCCAGCAGCCCGCGAGGCCGAGGCAGCGTGAACACTGAAGCTTTCTTT.

J is TRBJ2-7 and V is TRBV6-5; 7 bases line up with TRBD1. CDR3 length equals 14 residues. Germline V gene data show CDR1 as MNHEY and CDR2 as SVGAGI. The V gene end was trimmed by 6 bases and the J gene end by 2 bases; junction bases not matched to a gene: 7. Here the CDR3 reads CASRPPGTAYEQYF. The DNA of the CDR3 is TGTGCCAGCAGGCCCCCCGGGACAGCCTACGAGCAGTACTTC.

This clone was observed a single time. The chain is built from TRBV9 and TRBJ1-1, with 7 bases fitting TRBD1. With 4 bases clipped from V and 3 bases from J, the junction kept 12 bases outside the gene matches. The germline CDR1 and CDR2 sequences are SGDLS and YYNGEE. The CDR3 is 16 residues long. CDR3 nucleotides: TGTGCCAGCAGCCCACAGCAGAAAACAGGGGACACTGAAGCTTTCTTT. Translating gives CASSPQQKTGDTEAFF.

This rearrangement joins TRBV5-4 to TRBJ2-3, with D perhaps TRBD1 (7 bases). CDR3 size: 16 residues. The V gene lost 3 bases and the J gene lost 5 bases, with 19 bases spanning the gap. From germline, CDR1 is SGHNT and CDR2 YYREEE (reference sequence). For the CDR3, the DNA is TGTGCCAGCAGCTCCGAACCCCAGGGGGGCCTAGATACGCAGTATTTT. It translates to CASSSEPQGGLDTQYF.

This clone has just a few counts. J is TRBJ2-7 and V is TRBV7-9, with D possibly being TRBD1 (5 bases). V lost 1 base and J 7 bases, leaving 17 bases between the germline ends. The CDR3 is 15 amino acids. The V gene's germline CDR1 is SEHNR and CDR2 FQNEAQ (reference sequence). CDR3 in DNA: TGTGCCAGCAGCTTAGGATTCGGCAGGGCCGGGGAGCAGTACTTC. Translating it yields CASSLGFGRAGEQYF.

This clone has only one observation. The gene calls are TRBV2 and TRBJ2-1; 10 nucleotides line up with TRBD2. V trimming: 3 bases; J trimming: 9 bases; junction bases outside the gene matches: 8. In germline, CDR1 is SNHLY, CDR2 FYNNEI. The CDR3 totals 15 residues. The CDR3 DNA reads as TGTGCCAGCAGTGATGAGCGGGGGGGGCTGAGTGAGCAGTTCTTC. Amino acid sequence: CASSDERGGLSEQFF.

The chain has TRBV6-5 and TRBJ2-5; the D is unclear. The CDR3 runs 11 residues. Trimming removed 8 bases at V and 7 bases at J, with 11 bases between. CDR1 and CDR2 from the germline V gene are MNHEY and SVGAGI. The CDR3 DNA sequence: TGTGCCAGCCACCTCGGTGGGACCCAGTACTTC. This encodes CASHLGGTQYF.

This rearrangement joins TRBV2 to TRBJ2-2, with 7 positions matching TRBD2. The CDR3 loop spans 14 amino acids. Per germline, CDR1 SNHLY and CDR2 FYNNEI. After removal of 3 bases from V and 3 bases from J, the junction contained 1 base not matched to a gene. CDR3 nucleotide sequence: TGTGCCAGCAGTGATGGGAGGGACACCGGGGAGCTGTTTTTT. Residues: CASSDGRDTGELFF.

This clone was recorded once. The rearrangement uses TRBV18 and TRBJ2-2; TRBD1 agrees at 7 bases. The CDR3 sequence is 17 residues long. Germline V gene lookup returns CDR1 KGHSH and CDR2 LQKENI. J was trimmed by 4 bases and V by 0 bases; bases with no gene match: 8. CDR3 in amino acids: CASSPPSGQRFTGELFF. The CDR3 DNA is TGTGCCAGCTCACCACCTTCGGGACAGAGATTCACCGGGGAGCTGTTTTTT.

V usage is TRBV28 and J usage is TRBJ2-3; 10 bases fit TRBD2. The CDR3 is made up of 17 amino acids. Trimming at V came to 2 bases and at J to 2 bases, leaving 7 bases not matched to a gene. CDR1 and CDR2 from the germline V gene are MDHEN and SYDVKM. CDR3 bases: TGTGCCAGCAGTTTAGGTGTAGCGGGGGGCGCCACAGATACGCAGTATTTT. This codes for CASSLGVAGGATDTQYF.

The chain has TRBV25-1 and TRBJ2-5; 11 bases agree with TRBD2. Germline V CDR1 and CDR2: MGHDK, SYGVNS. CDR3 length: 15 amino acids. V lost 4 bases and J lost 2; bases outside the gene matches: 3. This CDR3 is CASSVASGGQETQYF. The CDR3 DNA is TGTGCCAGCAGTGTCGCTAGCGGGGGGCAAGAGACCCAGTACTTC. The complete variable domain, with remaining parts taken from reference TRBV25-1 and TRBJ2-5, reads EADIYQTPRYLVIGTGKKITLECSQTMGHDKMYWYQQDPGMELHLIHYSYGVNSTEKGDLSSESTVSRIRTEHFPLTLESARPSHTSQYLCASSVASGGQETQYFGPGTRLLVL.

Only a few counts were recorded for this clone. This chain connects TRBV6-4 to TRBJ2-6; 12 positions agree with TRBD1. CDR3 length: 17 amino acids. Unmatched junction bases numbered 5, after V lost 5 bases and J lost 3 bases. Germline-derived CDR1 and CDR2 are MRHNA and SNTAGT. The CDR3, as DNA: TGTGCCAGCAGTCTCCGGGACAGGGGGCTTGGGGCCAACGTCCTGACTTTC. Protein sequence: CASSLRDRGLGANVLTF.

CDR3 region: CASSYRQGTSYGYTF. As DNA, the CDR3 is TGTGCCAGCAGTTACCGACAGGGAACAAGTTATGGCTACACCTTC. V and J are TRBV11-3 and TRBJ1-2, with 7 nucleotides matching TRBD1. Germline-derived CDR1 and CDR2 are SGHNT and YENEEA. This CDR3 has 15 amino acids. With V trimmed by 6 bases and J by 5 bases, 12 bases remained unmatched. Full variable domain (outside the CDR3, taken from reference TRBV11-3 and TRBJ1-2): EAGVVQSPRYKIIEKKQPVAFWCNPISGHNTLYWYLQNLGQGPELLIRYENEEAVDDSQLPKDRFSAERLKGVDSTLKIQPAELGDSAVYLCASSYRQGTSYGYTFGSGTRLTVV.

This clone was recorded only once. The chain recombines TRBV30 with TRBJ1-6; D unclear. The CDR3 runs to 16 residues. Germline V gene lookup returns CDR1 GTSNPN and CDR2 SVGIG (reference sequence). V was pared by 0 bases and J by 0 bases, with 9 bases between. This chain's CDR3 is CAWSVRRDSYNSPLHF. DNA of the CDR3: TGTGCCTGGAGTGTGAGACGGGACTCCTATAATTCACCCCTCCACTTT.

The chain links TRBV2 to TRBJ2-7, with TRBD2 matching 10 bases. The CDR3 is 15 amino acids. The germline CDR1 and CDR2 sequences are SNHLY and FYNNEI. With V trimmed by 3 bases and J by 7 bases, 9 bases remained unmatched. The CDR3 loop is CASSDRAGGRGEQYF. CDR3 DNA sequence: TGTGCCAGCAGTGATAGAGCGGGGGGGCGTGGGGAGCAGTACTTC.

The chain joins TRBV11-3 to TRBJ2-1; tentatively, D is TRBD1 (6 bases). This CDR3 has 14 amino acids. The germline CDR1 and CDR2 sequences are SGHNT and YENEEA. Deletions cut 3 bases from V and 4 bases from J, with 10 bases between. DNA of the CDR3: TGTGCCAGCAGCTTTACAGGGAATTACAATGAGCAGTTCTTC. Protein product: CASSFTGNYNEQFF.

The chain links TRBV25-1 to TRBJ2-7; 10 positions match TRBD1. Germline V lookup: CDR1 MGHDK, CDR2 SYGVNS. The V segment lost 6 bases and the J segment 10 bases; nucleotides outside the gene matches: 6. The CDR3 consists of 12 residues. The CDR3 here is CASRGQGIEQYF. The CDR3 DNA reads as TGTGCCAGCAGGGGACAGGGGATCGAACAGTACTTC.

The J gene is TRBJ2-7, the V gene TRBV30; D is perhaps TRBD2 (5 bases). The CDR3 is 12 amino acids. Germline V lookup: CDR1 GTSNPN, CDR2 SVGIG (reference sequence). Trimming shortened V by 2 bases and J by 5 bases, and 10 bases separated the two germline ends. This CDR3 is CAWSPGSHEQYF. The CDR3 nucleotides are TGTGCCTGGAGTCCGGGGTCCCACGAGCAGTACTTC.

The chain employs TRBV5-1 and TRBJ1-4, with D perhaps matching TRBD1 (5 bases). This CDR3 is 17 amino acids long. Germline CDR1 is SGHRS and CDR2 is YFSETQ. The V gene lost 0 bases and the J gene lost 1 base, with 13 bases spanning the gap. Written as DNA, the CDR3 is TGCGCCAGCAGCTTGGAGGCGGGACCAGGAACTAATGAAAAACTGTTTTTT. Its translation: CASSLEAGPGTNEKLFF.

The CDR3 DNA sequence: TGTGCCAGTAGTATCCCAGGGGCCACTGAAGCTTTCTTT. Residues: CASSIPGATEAFF. V is TRBV19 and J is TRBJ1-1, with D maybe TRBD1 (6 bases). Trimming shortened V by 3 bases and J by 4 bases, and 9 bases separated the two germline ends. CDR1 LNHDA and CDR2 SQIVND come from the germline V gene (reference sequence). The CDR3 length is 13 residues. The complete variable domain, with remaining parts taken from reference TRBV19 and TRBJ1-1, reads DGGITQSPKYLFRKEGQNVTLSCEQNLNHDAMYWYRQDPGQGLRLIYYSQIVNDFQKGDIAEGYSVSREKKESFPLTVTSAQKNPTAFYLCASSIPGATEAFFGQGTRLTVV.

Worth noting for this clone: One end of the junction is discordant with germline, which a read error may explain. The chain combines TRBV7-7 with TRBJ2-1; 9 nucleotides line up with TRBD2. CDR1 is SSHAT and CDR2 is FNYEAQ in the germline V gene (reference sequence). This CDR3 is built from 14 residues. CDR3 bases: TGTGCTAGCAGCCTTCTAGCGGGAAACAATGAGCAGTTCTTC. Translated: CASSLLAGNNEQFF.